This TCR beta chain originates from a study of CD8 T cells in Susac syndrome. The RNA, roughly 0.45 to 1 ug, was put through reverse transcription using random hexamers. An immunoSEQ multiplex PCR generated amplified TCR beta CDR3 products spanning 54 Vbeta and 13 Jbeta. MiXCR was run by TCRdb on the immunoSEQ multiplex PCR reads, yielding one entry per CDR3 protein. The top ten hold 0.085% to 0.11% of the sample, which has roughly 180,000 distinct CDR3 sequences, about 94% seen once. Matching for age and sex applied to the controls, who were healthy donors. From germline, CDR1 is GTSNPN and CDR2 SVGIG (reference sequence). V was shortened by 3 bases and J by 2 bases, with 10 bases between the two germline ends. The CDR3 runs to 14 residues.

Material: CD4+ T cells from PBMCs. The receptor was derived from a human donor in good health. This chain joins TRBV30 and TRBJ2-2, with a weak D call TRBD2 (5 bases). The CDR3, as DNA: TGTGCCTGGAGAGCGGCGCCAAACACCGGGGAGCTGTTTTTT. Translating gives CAWRAAPNTGELFF.